These T cell receptor beta chains were read from a single sample in a study of blood T cell repertoires in COVID-19. Clones were read by immunoSEQ multiplex PCR, and TCRdb kept only the in-frame ones, dropping some. The data contain about 200,000 clones, approximately 90% of them singletons. The specimen was peripheral blood. The receptors were gathered from a woman in her 40s with acute or convalescent COVID-19. Each CDR3 is given with its conserved first and last residue. A D gene is named only where the DNA matches it firmly. The listing skips clone size in some rows; elsewhere it reads once, few, many or a size class.

>TRBD1|TRBV29-1|13|.|TRBJ1-2
CSVTGGTNYGYTF
TGCAGCGTTACAGGGGGAACCAACTATGGCTACACCTTC
>TRBD2|TRBV19|17|.|TRBJ2-5
CASSKRLLAVGVETQYF
TGTGCCAGTAGTAAACGCTTACTAGCGGTGGGGGTGGAGACCCAGTACTTC
>.|TRBV5-1|15|.|TRBJ1-1
CASSPLDTQNTEAFF
TGCGCCAGCAGCCCGTTGGACACCCAGAACACTGAAGCTTTCTTT
>.|TRBV7-3|15|.|TRBJ2-5
CASSLTSGPQETQYF
TGTGCCAGCAGCTTAACCTCCGGTCCACAAGAGACCCAGTACTTC
>TRBD1|TRBV2|17|.|TRBJ2-6
CASRAGTGATGANVLTF
TGTGCCAGCAGAGCCGGGACAGGGGCTACAGGGGCCAACGTCCTGACTTTC
>.|TRBV5-1|15|.|TRBJ1-6
CASSLEGHMNSPLHF
TGCGCCAGCAGCTTGGAGGGACACATGAATTCACCCCTCCACTTT
>TRBD2|TRBV10-3|16|once|TRBJ2-3
CAAGVAGGPSTDTQYF
TGTGCCGCCGGGGTAGCGGGGGGTCCTAGCACAGATACGCAGTATTTT
>TRBD2|TRBV4-1|15|.|TRBJ2-1
CASSSGGGTYNEQFF
TGCGCCAGCAGTTCGGGGGGAGGTACCTACAATGAGCAGTTCTTC
>.|TRBV24-1|14|.|TRBJ2-1
CATSDPGQGHEQFF
TGTGCCACCAGTGACCCGGGACAAGGCCATGAGCAGTTCTTC
>TRBD1|TRBV5-1|15|few|TRBJ1-6
CASSELDRGNSPLHF
TGCGCCAGCAGTGAACTCGACAGGGGAAATTCACCCCTCCACTTT
>TRBD1|TRBV10-3|14|.|TRBJ1-1
CAISETGGSTEAFF
TGTGCCATCAGTGAGACAGGGGGTAGCACTGAAGCTTTCTTT
>TRBD1|TRBV3-1/TRBV3-2|16|.|TRBJ1-5
CASSQTGTGWGQPQHF
TGTGCCAGCAGCCAAACCGGGACAGGGTGGGGTCAGCCCCAGCATTTT
>TRBD1|TRBV5-1|15|few|TRBJ1-1
CASSFNRGQGTEAFF
TGCGCCAGCAGCTTTAACAGGGGGCAAGGCACTGAAGCTTTCTTT
>TRBD2|TRBV6-5|13|.|TRBJ2-5
CASRSGVGETQYF
TGTGCCTCGCGGAGCGGGGTTGGAGAGACCCAGTACTTC
>.|TRBV6-5|13|.|TRBJ1-1
CASGFQGTPEAFF
TGTGCCAGTGGATTCCAGGGTACCCCTGAAGCTTTCTTT
>.|TRBV18|14|.|TRBJ1-1
CASSPQGKNTEAFF
TGTGCCAGCTCACCACAGGGGAAGAACACTGAAGCTTTCTTT
>TRBD1|TRBV7-6|16|many|TRBJ2-1
CASSLESQGAAGEQFF
TGTGCCAGCAGCTTAGAGTCCCAGGGGGCTGCCGGAGAGCAGTTCTTC
>.|TRBV27|17|.|TRBJ1-2
CASSLSRSQTTNYGYTF
TGTGCCAGCAGTTTATCCCGCAGCCAGACTACTAACTATGGCTACACCTTC
>.|TRBV24-1|13|.|TRBJ1-2
CATSSYSNYGYTF
TGTGCCACCAGCTCGTACTCTAACTATGGCTACACCTTC
>TRBD1|TRBV2|13|.|TRBJ1-2
CASSERDSYGYTF
TGTGCCAGCAGTGAACGGGACAGTTATGGCTACACCTTC
>TRBD1|TRBV19|14|.|TRBJ1-2
CASRGQGQTYGYTF
TGTGCCAGTAGGGGACAGGGCCAGACGTATGGCTACACCTTC
>TRBD1|TRBV24-1|14|.|TRBJ1-1
CATSDRGETGDAFF
TGTGCCACCAGTGATCGTGGAGAAACAGGGGATGCTTTCTTT
>.|TRBV19|13|few|TRBJ1-5
CASSIQYDQPQHF
TGTGCCAGTAGTATACAGTACGATCAGCCCCAGCATTTT
>TRBD2|TRBV11-1|15|.|TRBJ2-5
CASSLASSGQETQYF
TGTGCCAGCAGCTTAGCTTCTAGCGGACAAGAGACCCAGTACTTC
>.|TRBV11-3|15|.|TRBJ2-1
CASSLQGGLYNEQFF
TGTGCCAGCAGCTTACAGGGGGGCCTCTACAATGAGCAGTTCTTC
>TRBD2|TRBV11-2|13|.|TRBJ2-3
CASSSHGGGTQYF
TGTGCCAGCAGCTCCCACGGGGGGGGGACGCAGTATTTT
>.|TRBV9|14|.|TRBJ2-3
CASRPPSGTDTQYF
TGTGCCAGCAGGCCCCCTTCGGGCACAGATACGCAGTATTTT
>.|TRBV9|15|.|TRBJ1-1
CASSVGTVKNTEAFF
TGTGCCAGCAGCGTAGGGACAGTCAAGAACACTGAAGCTTTCTTT
>.|TRBV23-1|17|.|TRBJ2-1
CASREVRRAHLYNEQFF
TGCGCCAGCAGGGAAGTGCGGCGAGCCCACCTCTACAATGAGCAGTTCTTC
>.|TRBV6-1|15|once|TRBJ1-4
CASSDPRVIMMELFF
TGTGCCAGCAGTGATCCCCGGGTTATAATGATGGAACTGTTTTTT